Described below is a single TCR beta chain sequence and its context. Enrolled during active infection, Seattle patients were then followed longitudinally. The authors' processing: Amplification of reference gene primers provided the estimated nucleated cell counts. Libraries were prepared by immunoSEQ multiplex PCR; TCRdb keeps only in-frame clonotypes and omits some of them. That table is the source of V, J and clone size, and D and trimming were worked out from the DNA. The sample has about 180,000 clones, roughly four fifths seen once. The sample comes from a study of blood T cell repertoires in COVID-19. In the study overall: Samples came from the United States, Italy and Spain, spanning acute and convalescent COVID-19.

Germline V lookup: CDR1 SNHLY, CDR2 FYNNEI. Losses at the gene ends were 6 bases for V and 6 bases for J; bases not matched to a gene: 10. This CDR3 region has 16 residues. Sequenced material: peripheral blood. The chain couples TRBV2 to TRBJ1-6, with 8 bases fitting TRBD1. This sequence was found in a woman in her 70s with COVID-19, enrolled during active disease. In DNA form, the CDR3 reads TGTGCCAGCAGCCTCTTCGGGACAGGACTTAATTCACCCCTCCACTTT. As protein: CASSLFGTGLNSPLHF.